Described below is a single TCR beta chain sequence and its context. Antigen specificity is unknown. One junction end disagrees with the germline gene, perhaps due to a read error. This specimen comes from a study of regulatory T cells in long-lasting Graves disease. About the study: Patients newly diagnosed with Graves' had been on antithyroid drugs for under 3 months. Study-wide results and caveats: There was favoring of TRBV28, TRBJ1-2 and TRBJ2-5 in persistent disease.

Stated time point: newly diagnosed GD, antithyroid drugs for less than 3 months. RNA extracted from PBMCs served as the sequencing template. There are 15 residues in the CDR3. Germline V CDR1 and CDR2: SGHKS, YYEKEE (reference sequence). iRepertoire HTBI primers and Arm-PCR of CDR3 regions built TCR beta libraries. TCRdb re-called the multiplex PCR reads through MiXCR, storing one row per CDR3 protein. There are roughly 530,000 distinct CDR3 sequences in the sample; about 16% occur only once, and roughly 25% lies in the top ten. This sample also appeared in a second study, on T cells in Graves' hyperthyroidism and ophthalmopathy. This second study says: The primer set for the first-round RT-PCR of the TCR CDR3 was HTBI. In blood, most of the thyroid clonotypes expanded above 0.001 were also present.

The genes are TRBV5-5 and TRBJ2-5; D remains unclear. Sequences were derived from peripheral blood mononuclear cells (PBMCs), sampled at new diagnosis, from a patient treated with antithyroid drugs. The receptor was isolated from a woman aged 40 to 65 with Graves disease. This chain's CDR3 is CASSLFSPWGETQYF. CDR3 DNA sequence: TGCGCCAGCAGCCTCTTTAGTCCCTGGGGAGAGACCCAGTACTTC.